A single sample gave rise to the 28 T cell receptor beta chains below, sequenced in a study of blood T cell repertoires in COVID-19. Profiled with immunoSEQ multiplex PCR; TCRdb holds only in-frame clones, not every one. This sample has 85,000 to 120,000 clones, with 87% found just once. The specimen was peripheral blood. The source is a woman aged 50 to 60 with COVID-19, enrolled during active disease.

The chain carries TRBV9 and TRBJ2-7, with D possibly being TRBD2 (6 bases). This CDR3 has 15 amino acids. V was clipped by 0 bases and J by 3 bases, with 13 bases between them. In germline, CDR1 is SGDLS, CDR2 YYNGEE. The CDR3 sequence is CASSVGPAGSYEQYF. DNA of the CDR3: TGTGCCAGCAGCGTAGGACCGGCGGGGAGCTACGAGCAGTACTTC.

A few counts support this clone. This chain links TRBV11-3 with TRBJ1-6; no firm D call. Trimming shortened V by 1 base and J by 9 bases, and 7 bases separated the two germline ends. CDR1 SGHNT and CDR2 YENEEA come from the germline V gene. The CDR3 length is 13 residues. CDR3 bases: TGTGCCAGCAGCTTAGGAGGGATTTCACCCCTCCACTTT. It encodes CASSLGGISPLHF. The full variable domain, completed using reference TRBV11-3 and TRBJ1-6, is EAGVVQSPRYKIIEKKQPVAFWCNPISGHNTLYWYLQNLGQGPELLIRYENEEAVDDSQLPKDRFSAERLKGVDSTLKIQPAELGDSAVYLCASSLGGISPLHFGNGTRLTVT.

The V and J genes are TRBV23-1 and TRBJ1-5; TRBD1 might be the D (5 bases). TRBV23-1 is treated as an ORF (open reading frame) with a function not yet certain. This CDR3 is built from 13 residues. V shed 8 bases and J shed 3 bases, with 11 bases lying between them. The CDR3 bases are TGCGCCAGCGGCCGGACACCCAATCAGCCCCAGCATTTT. Amino acids: CASGRTPNQPQHF.

The J gene is TRBJ2-5, the V gene TRBV7-2; TRBD1 matches 8 bases. Losses at the gene ends were 5 bases for V and 1 base for J; bases not matched to a gene: 0. This CDR3 spans 13 amino acids. Germline V lookup: CDR1 SGHTA, CDR2 FQGNSA. In DNA, the CDR3 is TGTGCCAGCAGCGGACAGGGCCAAGAGACCCAGTACTTC. It is translated as CASSGQGQETQYF.

The chain combines TRBV21-1 with TRBJ1-4; the table's D call, TRBD1, was not checked against the DNA. TRBV21-1 is deemed a pseudogene. The CDR3 contains 15 residues. Here the CDR3 DNA reads TGTGCCAGCAGGGAGAAGGGGTCGGGTAATGAAAAACTGTTTTTT. Residues: CASREKGSGNEKLFF.

This clone was recorded once. The chain combines TRBV3-1 (or the pseudogene TRBV3-2) with TRBJ1-4, with D uncertain. Trimming removed 2 bases from V and 8 bases from J, with 9 bases in between. Germline V gives CDR1 LGHDT, CDR2 YNNKEL (reference sequence). CDR3 length equals 13 residues. CDR3 bases: TGTGCCAGCAGCCAACGATCGGGGGAAAAACTGTTTTTT. Translating gives CASSQRSGEKLFF.

The chain employs TRBV2 and TRBJ1-5, with D possibly TRBD1 on 6 matching bases. The CDR3 has 14 amino acids. Trimming removed 6 bases from V and 3 bases from J, with 12 bases in between. Germline V gene lookup returns CDR1 SNHLY and CDR2 FYNNEI. This chain's CDR3 is CASSPTGNNQPQHF. In DNA form, the CDR3 reads TGTGCCAGCAGCCCTACAGGGAACAATCAGCCCCAGCATTTT.

The chain is built from TRBV7-8 and TRBJ2-1; 7 nucleotides match TRBD2. The CDR3 is made up of 16 amino acids. The V and J ends lost 5 bases and 4 bases, in that order; junction bases with no gene match: 11. Germline CDR1 SGHVS, CDR2 FQNEAQ. The chain's CDR3 is CASSPNLGEGYNEQFF. The DNA for the CDR3 is TGTGCCAGCAGCCCGAATTTGGGGGAGGGTTACAATGAGCAGTTCTTC.

The rearrangement links TRBV7-9 to TRBJ1-6; the D gene is possibly TRBD1 (5 bases). The CDR3 consists of 16 residues. Per the germline V gene, CDR1 is SEHNR and CDR2 is FQNEAQ (reference sequence). V shed 5 bases and J shed 6 bases, with 17 bases lying between them. CDR3 loop: CASSPIKGPPNSPLHF. CDR3 nucleotides: TGTGCCAGCAGCCCAATCAAGGGGCCGCCTAATTCACCCCTCCACTTT.

This clone was recorded only once. The chain employs TRBV5-1 and TRBJ1-1; D is unresolved. Looked up from germline, CDR1 is SGHRS and CDR2 is YFSETQ. This CDR3 contains 14 residues. Trimming removed 0 bases at V and 7 bases at J, with 13 bases between. CDR3 sequence: CASSLGNRFLEAFF. The DNA of the CDR3 is TGCGCCAGCAGCTTGGGCAACAGATTCCTTGAAGCTTTCTTT. Together with reference TRBV5-1 and TRBJ1-1, the CDR3 gives the full variable domain: KAGVTQTPRYLIKTRGQQVTLSCSPISGHRSVSWYQQTPGQGLQFLFEYFSETQRNKGNFPGRFSGRQFSNSRSEMNVSTLELGDSALYLCASSLGNRFLEAFFGQGTRLTVV.

The chain's CDR3 is CASIASGGAISYNEQFF. Here the CDR3 DNA reads TGTGCCAGCATCGCCAGCGGGGGGGCCATCTCCTACAATGAGCAGTTCTTC. The chain joins TRBV2 to TRBJ2-1; 10 nucleotides line up with TRBD2. From germline, CDR1 is SNHLY and CDR2 FYNNEI. This CDR3 comprises 17 residues. V trimming: 7 bases; J trimming: 0 bases; junction bases outside the gene matches: 9.

The chain carries TRBV4-1 and TRBJ2-7, with 7 bases fitting TRBD2. J gave up 4 bases and V 6 bases, and 6 bases lay outside the gene matches. CDR1 MGHRA and CDR2 YSYEKL come from the germline V gene. CDR3 size: 13 residues. CDR3: CASREVAGYEQYF. The CDR3 region has the DNA TGCGCCAGCAGGGAGGTAGCGGGTTACGAGCAGTACTTC.

V and J are TRBV7-8 and TRBJ1-2; 8 bases agree with TRBD1. V shed 5 bases and J 8 bases; nucleotides not matched to a gene: 7. The CDR3 loop spans 13 amino acids. Germline V CDR1 and CDR2: SGHVS, FQNEAQ. CDR3 sequence reads: CASSRGTGTGYTF. The CDR3 bases are TGTGCCAGCAGCCGCGGGACAGGTACAGGCTACACCTTC.

V is TRBV5-6 and J is TRBJ2-3; D possibly corresponds to TRBD2 (7 bases). The germline gives CDR1 SGHDT, CDR2 YYEEEE. The CDR3 runs 18 residues. The V and J ends lost 4 bases and 6 bases respectively, with 27 bases between them. CDR3 sequence reads: CASSTSRWRGPGEDTQYF. CDR3 DNA sequence: TGTGCCAGCAGCACCAGTCGGTGGCGGGGGCCCGGGGAGGATACGCAGTATTTT.

This clone appeared a few times. The rearrangement joins TRBV10-3 to TRBJ2-1; TRBD1 agrees at 7 bases. V lost 2 bases and J lost 8; bases outside the gene matches: 6. Germline V CDR1 and CDR2: ENHRY, SYGVKD. The CDR3 runs 14 residues. Here the CDR3 DNA reads TGTGCCATCAGTGAGGCCCAGGGGGTCGATGAGCAGTTCTTC. Its protein product is CAISEAQGVDEQFF.

The rearrangement links TRBV6-2 or TRBV6-3 to TRBJ2-2; D may be TRBD1 (6 bases). The CDR3 consists of 12 residues. CDR1 is MNHEY and CDR2 is SVGEGT in the germline V gene. The V and J ends lost 0 bases and 12 bases respectively, with 8 bases between them. This CDR3 is CASSYSGQKLFF. The CDR3 bases are TGTGCCAGCAGTTACTCTGGACAGAAGCTGTTTTTT.

V and J are TRBV6-5 and TRBJ2-7, with D perhaps matching TRBD1 (6 bases). Trimming took off 4 bases at V and 6 bases at J, with 13 bases between the two ends. CDR1 is MNHEY and CDR2 is SVGAGI in the germline V gene. This CDR3 has 13 residues. This chain's CDR3 is CASSSQGDREQYF. As DNA, the CDR3 is TGTGCCAGCAGTTCACAGGGTGATCGCGAGCAGTACTTC.

The chain links TRBV14 to TRBJ1-1; TRBD1 aligns across 8 bases. CDR3 length: 15 residues. V lost 4 bases, J lost 2 bases, and 6 bases stayed unmatched. CDR1 is SGHDN and CDR2 is FVKESK in the germline V gene. The CDR3 spells CASSPRQGRNTEAFF. In DNA form, the CDR3 reads TGTGCCAGCAGCCCAAGACAGGGGCGAAACACTGAAGCTTTCTTT.

The V and J genes are TRBV5-4 and TRBJ1-2; D ambiguous. The length of the CDR3 is 13 residues. CDR1 SGHNT and CDR2 YYREEE come from the germline V gene (reference sequence). The V and J ends lost 4 bases and 5 bases respectively, with 12 bases between them. The CDR3 loop is CASSPGREYGYTF. CDR3 nucleotide sequence: TGTGCCAGCAGCCCGGGAAGGGAGTATGGCTACACCTTC.

CDR3 sequence reads: CASSSITGVNTEAFF. DNA for the CDR3: TGTGCCAGCAGTTCAATAACAGGGGTGAACACTGAAGCTTTCTTT. J is TRBJ1-1 and V is TRBV6-5; 7 nucleotides align to TRBD1. V shed 4 bases, J shed 0 bases, and the junction held 5 bases outside the gene matches. The CDR3 has 15 residues. The germline CDR1 and CDR2 sequences are MNHEY and SVGAGI.

The chain combines TRBV30 with TRBJ1-1; the D gene is possibly TRBD1 (6 bases). The V and J ends lost 0 bases and 0 bases respectively, with 14 bases between them. This CDR3 is built from 16 residues. Per germline, CDR1 GTSNPN and CDR2 SVGIG (reference sequence). The CDR3 protein is CAWSVQRGMMNTEAFF. The CDR3 DNA sequence: TGTGCCTGGAGTGTACAAAGGGGGATGATGAACACTGAAGCTTTCTTT. The full variable domain, in which reference TRBV30 and TRBJ1-1 provide the parts outside the CDR3, is SQTIHQWPATLVQPVGSPLSLECTVEGTSNPNLYWYRQAAGRGLQLLFYSVGIGQISSEVPQNLSASRPQDRQFILSSKKLLLSDSGFYLCAWSVQRGMMNTEAFFGQGTRLTVV.

The V and J genes are TRBV11-2 and TRBJ2-3, with 8 bases identical to TRBD2. Looked up from germline, CDR1 is SGHAT and CDR2 is FQNNGV. The CDR3 sequence is 17 residues long. With 5 bases clipped from V and 0 bases from J, the junction kept 10 bases outside the gene matches. The CDR3 DNA reads as TGTGCCAGCAGCCGCCGGGGGGGGACTACAAGCACAGATACGCAGTATTTT. It encodes CASSRRGGTTSTDTQYF.

The chain employs TRBV28 and TRBJ2-5; unclear D gene. CDR3 length equals 12 residues. Germline V gives CDR1 MDHEN, CDR2 SYDVKM. V was trimmed by 3 bases and J by 5 bases, leaving 7 bases between them. CDR3 coding DNA: TGTGCCAGCAGTTTGAACGGGGAGACCCAGTACTTC. The encoded protein is CASSLNGETQYF.

This chain links TRBV7-3 with TRBJ2-1; 8 bases fit TRBD1. CDR3 size: 16 residues. Germline V lookup: CDR1 SGHTA, CDR2 FQGTGA. V was clipped by 5 bases and J by 0 bases; unmatched bases: 6. CDR3 amino acids: CASSTGTGSSYNEQFF. CDR3 nucleotides: TGTGCCAGCAGCACTGGGACAGGTAGCTCCTACAATGAGCAGTTCTTC.

V usage is TRBV10-3 and J usage is TRBJ2-5; tentatively, D is TRBD2 (6 bases). The CDR3 length is 15 residues. The germline CDR1 and CDR2 sequences are ENHRY and SYGVKD. Trimming cost V 6 bases and J 0 bases, with 14 bases left between them. CDR3 region: CAISSPTGDQETQYF. CDR3 DNA: TGTGCCATCAGCTCCCCGACGGGGGACCAAGAGACCCAGTACTTC.

The V and J genes are TRBV5-6 and TRBJ1-6, with TRBD1 identical over 9 bases. Trimming took 2 bases from V and 9 from J; bases not matched to a gene: 3. The germline V gene has CDR1 SGHDT and CDR2 YYEEEE. The CDR3 is made up of 14 amino acids. Here the CDR3 DNA reads TGTGCCAGCAGCTTCGGACAGGGGAGTTCACCCCTCCACTTT. Its protein is CASSFGQGSSPLHF. The entire variable domain, with the rest obtained from reference TRBV5-6 and TRBJ1-6, is as follows: DAGVTQSPTHLIKTRGQQVTLRCSPKSGHDTVSWYQQALGQGPQFIFQYYEEEERQRGNFPDRFSGHQFPNYSSELNVNALLLGDSALYLCASSFGQGSSPLHFGNGTRLTVT.

This rearrangement joins TRBV5-1 to TRBJ1-4; D possibly corresponds to TRBD1 (6 bases). CDR3 length equals 14 residues. V gave up 4 bases and J gave up 8 bases, with 15 bases separating them. Germline CDR1 SGHRS, CDR2 YFSETQ. DNA for the CDR3: TGCGCCAGCAGCGCACAGGGCCTGAGAGAAAAACTGTTTTTT. Its translation: CASSAQGLREKLFF.

In its sample, this clone was seen once. The V and J genes are TRBV20-1 and TRBJ2-3; TRBD2 is a possible D gene (5 bases). The CDR3 loop spans 11 amino acids. The germline V and J ends were trimmed by 8 bases and 4 bases, with 10 bases remaining between them. Per germline, CDR1 DFQATT and CDR2 SNEGSKA (reference sequence). CDR3 sequence: CSPGDADTQYF. DNA of the CDR3: TGCAGTCCCGGGGATGCAGATACGCAGTATTTT.